Listed below are T cell receptor beta chains from one sample, sequenced in a study of blood T cell repertoires in COVID-19. Sequenced by immunoSEQ multiplex PCR; TCRdb stores in-frame clones only, minus some. The table has fewer than 250,000 clones, 85% to 95% seen once; the top ten hold over 0.8%. Sequenced material: peripheral blood. The receptors were sampled from a man younger than 40 with COVID-19, enrolled during active disease. The CDR3 runs from the conserved cysteine through the conserved F or W. The D gene is left open where the match is weak. Rows may omit the clone size; those that give it use once, few, many or a size class.

CDR3 length: 14; V gene: TRBV10-3; clone size: NA; J gene: TRBJ1-2; D gene: TRBD1; CDR3 DNA: TGTGCCATCACCGTGACAGGGTCGAACTATGGCTACACCTTC; CDR3 protein: CAITVTGSNYGYTF
CDR3 length: 17; V gene: TRBV6-1; clone size: NA; J gene: TRBJ2-1; D gene: TRBD2; CDR3 DNA: TGTGCCAGCAGTGAACAGGGCGGGGGGGTCTTTTTCAATGAGCAGTTCTTC; CDR3 protein: CASSEQGGGVFFNEQFF
CDR3 length: 15; V gene: TRBV19; clone size: NA; J gene: TRBJ2-7; D gene: TRBD1; CDR3 DNA: TGTGCCAGTAGTATAGTCGGGACAGGGGTGGGCGAGCAGTACTTC; CDR3 protein: CASSIVGTGVGEQYF
CDR3 length: 15; V gene: TRBV6-5; clone size: NA; J gene: TRBJ1-2; D gene: TRBD1; CDR3 DNA: TGTGCCAGCTCCCACCGTACAGGGGAGGTCAATGGCTACACCTTC; CDR3 protein: CASSHRTGEVNGYTF
CDR3 length: 15; V gene: TRBV4-1; clone size: NA; J gene: TRBJ2-1; D gene: TRBD2; CDR3 DNA: TGCGCCAGCAGCCAAGATCCCAGCGGGGAGGATGAGCAGTTCTTC; CDR3 protein: CASSQDPSGEDEQFF
CDR3 length: 13; V gene: TRBV19; clone size: NA; J gene: TRBJ1-5; D gene: NA; CDR3 DNA: TGTGCCAGTAGTGCGAGTGGCAATCAGCCCCAGCATTTT; CDR3 protein: CASSASGNQPQHF
CDR3 length: 12; V gene: TRBV11-2; clone size: NA; J gene: TRBJ1-1; D gene: NA; CDR3 DNA: TGTGCCAGCAGCTTCGCCGACAGAGAAGCTTTCTTT; CDR3 protein: CASSFADREAFF
CDR3 length: 11; V gene: TRBV7-9; clone size: NA; J gene: TRBJ2-7; D gene: NA; CDR3 DNA: TGTGCCAGCAGCCCCCTAGCCGAGCAGTACTTC; CDR3 protein: CASSPLAEQYF
CDR3 length: 14; V gene: TRBV5-6; clone size: NA; J gene: TRBJ1-1; D gene: NA; CDR3 DNA: TGTGCCAGCAGCTCATACGACATGATCACTGAAGCTTTCTTT; CDR3 protein: CASSSYDMITEAFF
CDR3 length: 17; V gene: TRBV19; clone size: once; J gene: TRBJ1-1; D gene: TRBD1; CDR3 DNA: TGTGCCAGTACCTCTCCGGGACAGAGCACAATGAACACTGAAGCTTTCTTT; CDR3 protein: CASTSPGQSTMNTEAFF
CDR3 length: 16; V gene: TRBV21-1; clone size: once; J gene: TRBJ1-5; D gene: NA; CDR3 DNA: TGTGCCAGCAGCAAAGGAGGCCACCTCGGCAATCAGCCCCAGCATTTT; CDR3 protein: CASSKGGHLGNQPQHF
CDR3 length: 12; V gene: TRBV5-4; clone size: NA; J gene: TRBJ1-5; D gene: NA; CDR3 DNA: TGTGCCAGCGCCACGCTAGGTTGGCCCCAGCATTTT; CDR3 protein: CASATLGWPQHF
CDR3 length: 11; V gene: TRBV6-5; clone size: NA; J gene: TRBJ1-1; D gene: NA; CDR3 DNA: TGTGCCAGCAGGAGGTACACTGAAGCTTTCTTT; CDR3 protein: CASRRYTEAFF
CDR3 length: 13; V gene: TRBV3-1/TRBV3-2; clone size: NA; J gene: TRBJ1-2; D gene: NA; CDR3 DNA: TGTGCCAGCAGCCAAGATCGTACGGGAGGCTACACCTTC; CDR3 protein: CASSQDRTGGYTF
CDR3 length: 17; V gene: TRBV18; clone size: NA; J gene: TRBJ1-3; D gene: NA; CDR3 DNA: TGTGCCAGCTCACCAGAGAGCGGACGGCCCTCTGGAAACACCATATATTTT; CDR3 protein: CASSPESGRPSGNTIYF
CDR3 length: 15; V gene: TRBV5-1; clone size: NA; J gene: TRBJ2-1; D gene: TRBD1; CDR3 DNA: TGCGCCAGCAGCTCGGACAGGGCCTCCTACAATGAGCAGTTCTTC; CDR3 protein: CASSSDRASYNEQFF
CDR3 length: 14; V gene: TRBV18; clone size: NA; J gene: TRBJ2-1; D gene: TRBD1; CDR3 DNA: TGTGCCAGCTCAGCCACACAACAGGGGAATGAGCAGTTCTTC; CDR3 protein: CASSATQQGNEQFF
CDR3 length: 16; V gene: TRBV15; clone size: NA; J gene: TRBJ2-1; D gene: NA; CDR3 DNA: TGTGCCACCAGCACCTCTGGCGGGGCATCCTACAATGAGCAGTTCTTC; CDR3 protein: CATSTSGGASYNEQFF
CDR3 length: 14; V gene: TRBV6-6; clone size: NA; J gene: TRBJ1-4; D gene: NA; CDR3 DNA: TGTGCCAGCAAAGACGAGGTTGAAAGTGAAAAACTGTTTTTT; CDR3 protein: CASKDEVESEKLFF
CDR3 length: 16; V gene: TRBV18; clone size: NA; J gene: TRBJ2-3; D gene: TRBD2; CDR3 DNA: TGTGCCAGCTCACCACCGGGGAGGGCTTGGGCAGATACGCAGTATTTT; CDR3 protein: CASSPPGRAWADTQYF
CDR3 length: 17; V gene: TRBV18; clone size: few; J gene: TRBJ1-2; D gene: TRBD1; CDR3 DNA: TGTGCCAGCTCACCACCTCGGACAGGGGGAGCTAACTATGGCTACACCTTC; CDR3 protein: CASSPPRTGGANYGYTF
CDR3 length: 14; V gene: TRBV5-1; clone size: NA; J gene: TRBJ2-1; D gene: TRBD1; CDR3 DNA: TGCGCCAGCAGACCAGGGGGATCATACAATGAGCAGTTCTTC; CDR3 protein: CASRPGGSYNEQFF